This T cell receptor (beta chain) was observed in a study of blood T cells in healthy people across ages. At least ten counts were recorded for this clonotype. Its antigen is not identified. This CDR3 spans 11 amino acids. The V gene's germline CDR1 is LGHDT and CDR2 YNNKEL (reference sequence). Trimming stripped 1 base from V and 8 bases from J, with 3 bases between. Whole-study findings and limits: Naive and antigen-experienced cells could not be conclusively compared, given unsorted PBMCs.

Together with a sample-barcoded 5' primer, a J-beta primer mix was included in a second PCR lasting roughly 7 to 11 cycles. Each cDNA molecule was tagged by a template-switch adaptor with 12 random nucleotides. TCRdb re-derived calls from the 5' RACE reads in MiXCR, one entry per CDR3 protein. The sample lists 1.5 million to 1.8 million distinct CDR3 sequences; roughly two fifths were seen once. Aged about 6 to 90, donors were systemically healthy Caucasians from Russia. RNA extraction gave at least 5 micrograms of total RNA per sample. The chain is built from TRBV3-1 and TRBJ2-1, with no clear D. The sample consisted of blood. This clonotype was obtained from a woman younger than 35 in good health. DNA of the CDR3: TGTGCCAGCAGCCAAGTCTATGAGCAGTTCTTC. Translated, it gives CASSQVYEQFF.